These 25 T cell receptor beta chains originate from one sample sequenced in a study of blood T cell repertoires in COVID-19. The repertoire was sequenced with immunoSEQ multiplex PCR; TCRdb's copy has only in-frame clones and lacks some. The table shows a few hundred thousand clones, with approximately 85% occurring only once. Material: peripheral blood. Receptor source: a human donor in a cohort sampled during active COVID-19.

This chain connects TRBV30 to TRBJ2-3, with D unresolved. The CDR3 runs to 14 residues. The germline gives CDR1 GTSNPN, CDR2 SVGIG (reference sequence). The V end was cut by 4 bases, the J end by 1 base, with 12 bases between. CDR3 DNA: TGTGCCTGGAAAATCGGCGGCGGCACAGATACGCAGTATTTT. Amino acid sequence: CAWKIGGGTDTQYF.

V is TRBV29-1 and J is TRBJ2-7; D is ambiguous. Germline loops: CDR1 SQVTM, CDR2 ANQGSEA. The CDR3 totals 12 residues. V was cut by 6 bases and J by 2 bases, with 11 bases left in between. The CDR3 nucleotides read TGCAGCGTGATATTTACAGCCTACGAGCAGTACTTC. This sequence encodes CSVIFTAYEQYF.

The chain combines TRBV24-1 with TRBJ1-2; 8 bases match TRBD1. From germline, CDR1 is KGHDR and CDR2 SFDVKD. The ends lost 9 bases at V and 8 bases at J; junction bases unmatched: 7. CDR3 size: 12 residues. For the CDR3, the DNA is TGTGCCACCGCCAACACAGGGGGGGGCTACACCTTC. It encodes CATANTGGGYTF.

V and J are TRBV7-3 and TRBJ1-1; 9 bases are shared with TRBD1. With V trimmed by 5 bases and J by 3 bases, 10 bases remained unmatched. This CDR3 contains 16 residues. Germline lookup yields CDR1 SGHTA and CDR2 FQGTGA. As DNA, the CDR3 is TGTGCCAGCAGCCCCGGGACAGGGTCGCGCGACACTGAAGCTTTCTTT. Amino acid sequence: CASSPGTGSRDTEAFF.

The rearrangement uses TRBV7-2 and TRBJ1-1; possibly TRBD1 for D (6 bases). The germline gives CDR1 SGHTA, CDR2 FQGNSA. The CDR3 totals 14 residues. Trimming took off 6 bases at V and 4 bases at J, with 15 bases between the two ends. CDR3 protein: CASRRPGDATEAFF. CDR3 nucleotide sequence: TGTGCCAGCAGAAGACCAGGGGACGCCACTGAAGCTTTCTTT.

The chain recombines TRBV13 with TRBJ2-6, with 10 bases fitting TRBD1. Trimming at V came to 5 bases and at J to 0 bases, leaving 7 bases not matched to a gene. CDR3 size: 18 residues. Germline CDR1 PRHDT, CDR2 FYEKMQ (reference sequence). The CDR3 spells CASSRDRGHTSGANVLTF. The CDR3 DNA sequence: TGTGCCAGCAGCAGGGACAGGGGACATACCTCTGGGGCCAACGTCCTGACTTTC. Complete variable domain (other parts from reference TRBV13 and TRBJ2-6): AAGVIQSPRHLIKEKRETATLKCYPIPRHDTVYWYQQGPGQDPQFLISFYEKMQSDKGSIPDRFSAQQFSDYHSELNMSSLELGDSALYFCASSRDRGHTSGANVLTFGAGSRLTVL.

V is TRBV5-5 and J is TRBJ2-1; 9 bases align to TRBD2. CDR3 size: 17 residues. Germline-derived CDR1 and CDR2 are SGHKS and YYEKEE (reference sequence). Unmatched junction bases numbered 6, after V lost 0 bases and J lost 2 bases. This chain's CDR3 is CASSLGGLARAYNEQFF. CDR3 sequence (DNA): TGTGCCAGCAGCTTGGGGGGACTAGCCCGGGCCTACAATGAGCAGTTCTTC.

The chain is built from TRBV5-5 and TRBJ2-7; the match to TRBD2 covers 8 bases. The CDR3 spans 16 residues. The V gene's germline CDR1 is SGHKS and CDR2 YYEKEE (reference sequence). Trimming at V came to 7 bases and at J to 2 bases, leaving 14 bases not matched to a gene. CDR3 loop: CASSREGIRGAYEQYF. CDR3 bases: TGTGCCAGCTCCCGGGAGGGAATCCGGGGCGCCTACGAGCAGTACTTC.

The V call is TRBV27, the J call TRBJ1-1; D gene uncertain. V was trimmed by 0 bases and J by 0 bases, leaving 8 bases between them. The CDR3 sequence is 15 residues long. The germline CDR1 and CDR2 sequences are MNHEY and SMNVEV (reference sequence). The CDR3, as DNA: TGTGCCAGCAGTTTATCCCAGTCAATGAACACTGAAGCTTTCTTT. It encodes CASSLSQSMNTEAFF.

The genes are TRBV27 and TRBJ2-3; D is undetermined. The CDR3 contains 15 residues. Germline CDR1 MNHEY, CDR2 SMNVEV (reference sequence). Trimming removed 2 bases at V and 0 bases at J, with 9 bases between. CDR3 amino acids: CASSLNWLSTDTQYF. The DNA of the CDR3 is TGTGCCAGCAGTTTAAATTGGCTCAGCACAGATACGCAGTATTTT.

J is TRBJ1-1 and V is TRBV6-4, with TRBD1 matching 11 bases. The germline V gene has CDR1 MRHNA and CDR2 SNTAGT. V shed 7 bases, J shed 1 base, and the junction held 5 bases outside the gene matches. CDR3 length: 15 amino acids. CDR3 nucleotides: TGTGCCAGCACCCGGGACAGGGGGGCGAACACTGAAGCTTTCTTT. Residues: CASTRDRGANTEAFF.

This sequence joins TRBV2 and TRBJ2-7, with TRBD2 identical over 7 bases. V lost 1 base and J lost 6; bases outside the gene matches: 9. Germline V gives CDR1 SNHLY, CDR2 FYNNEI. The CDR3 loop spans 15 amino acids. DNA for the CDR3: TGTGCCAGCAGTGAAGGGGGGGGACGTAGAGGCGAGCAGTACTTC. Its protein product is CASSEGGGRRGEQYF.

V and J are TRBV12-3 or TRBV12-4 and TRBJ2-1; the D gene is possibly TRBD1 (6 bases). The CDR3 is 13 amino acids. Trimming pared 5 bases from V and 9 bases from J, leaving 14 bases between. CDR3 sequence (DNA): TGTGCCAGCAGTCCCCCGGGACAAGTTGAGCAGTTCTTC. Its translation: CASSPPGQVEQFF.

This rearrangement joins TRBV25-1 to TRBJ2-1, with 7 bases matching TRBD2. J lost 7 bases, V lost 2 bases, and 11 bases had no gene match. Germline loops: CDR1 MGHDK, CDR2 SYGVNS. The CDR3 consists of 16 residues. CDR3 DNA: TGTGCCAGCAGTGAACACAGGACTGGCGGGGGTAATGAGCAGTTCTTC. Amino acid sequence: CASSEHRTGGGNEQFF.

V is TRBV4-1 and J is TRBJ1-2; 7 nucleotides match TRBD1. The CDR3 extends over 21 amino acids. The germline gives CDR1 MGHRA, CDR2 YSYEKL. J was trimmed by 0 bases and V by 2 bases; bases with no gene match: 21. In nucleotides, the CDR3 is TGCGCCAGCAGCCAATCGGTGGCTCGCCCGGGACAGCCTGTTACTAACTATGGCTACACCTTC. Amino acid sequence: CASSQSVARPGQPVTNYGYTF.

V usage is TRBV18 and J usage is TRBJ2-7; D remains unclear. Trimming shortened V by 0 bases and J by 5 bases, and 5 bases separated the two germline ends. The CDR3 consists of 12 residues. The germline gives CDR1 KGHSH, CDR2 LQKENI. CDR3 DNA sequence: TGTGCCAGCTCACCACCAAGCAACGAGCAGTACTTC. Translated, it gives CASSPPSNEQYF.

The chain carries TRBV9 and TRBJ2-3; 9 bases map to TRBD2. Germline V CDR1 and CDR2: SGDLS, YYNGEE. The CDR3 spans 15 residues. V lost 3 bases, J lost 0 bases, and 2 bases stayed unmatched. The CDR3 DNA reads as TGTGCCAGCAGCGATAGCGGGGGAAGCACAGATACGCAGTATTTT. Its protein product is CASSDSGGSTDTQYF.

The rearrangement uses TRBV13 and TRBJ2-3; weak D call: TRBD2 (6 bases). Germline V gene lookup returns CDR1 PRHDT and CDR2 FYEKMQ (reference sequence). The CDR3 runs 18 residues. Trimming pared 6 bases from V and 2 bases from J, leaving 24 bases between. CDR3 protein: CASSRGLQMIFFTDTQYF. The CDR3 region has the DNA TGTGCCAGCAGTAGGGGACTCCAAATGATTTTCTTCACAGATACGCAGTATTTT.

The CDR3: CATGDFGETQYF. The CDR3 nucleotides read TGTGCCACAGGGGATTTTGGGGAGACCCAGTACTTC. This sequence joins TRBV24-1 and TRBJ2-5, with D possibly being TRBD1 (5 bases). Germline-derived CDR1 and CDR2 are KGHDR and SFDVKD. The germline V and J ends were trimmed by 10 bases and 5 bases, with 13 bases remaining between them. The CDR3 runs to 12 residues.

The chain joins TRBV12-3 or TRBV12-4 to TRBJ1-2; D is uncertain. V was cut by 6 bases and J by 7 bases, with 12 bases left in between. The CDR3 has 12 residues. CDR3 nucleotides: TGTGCCAGCAGCCCCTTGGAGAGTGGCTACACCTTC. Translating it yields CASSPLESGYTF.

This chain connects TRBV2 to TRBJ2-3; D call uncertain. Trimming removed 0 bases from V and 6 bases from J, with 4 bases in between. The CDR3 totals 12 residues. Germline values: CDR1 SNHLY, CDR2 FYNNEI. CDR3 in DNA: TGTGCCAGCAGTGAAGCGAGGGATACGCAGTATTTT. Protein: CASSEARDTQYF.

The genes are TRBV24-1 and TRBJ2-2; 7 bases are shared with TRBD1. The junction had 16 bases not matched to a gene; V was cut back by 4 bases and J by 6 bases. The CDR3 is 18 residues long. The germline V gene has CDR1 KGHDR and CDR2 SFDVKD. The CDR3 is CATSDLTPRQGEAGELFF. The CDR3 DNA sequence: TGTGCCACCAGTGACCTCACGCCCAGACAGGGTGAGGCCGGGGAGCTGTTTTTT.

This chain connects TRBV12-1 to TRBJ2-5; the D call TRBD2 from the table was never checked on the DNA. TRBV12-1 is an annotated pseudogene. The CDR3 contains 16 residues. The CDR3: CASSFGSGGEGETQYF. For the CDR3, the DNA is TGTGCCAGCAGCTTTGGCAGCGGGGGTGAGGGTGAGACCCAGTACTTC.

The chain recombines TRBV6-4 with TRBJ2-2, with 9 bases identical to TRBD1. The J segment lost 6 bases and the V segment lost 6 bases, leaving 5 bases of the junction unmatched. The CDR3 contains 14 residues. Germline CDR1 and CDR2: MRHNA and SNTAGT. The CDR3 sequence is CASSRDRVSGELFF. The CDR3 bases are TGTGCCAGCAGCCGGGACAGGGTATCCGGGGAGCTGTTTTTT.

In its sample, this clone was seen a few times. This sequence joins TRBV5-1 and TRBJ1-1; tentative D call: TRBD1 (5 bases). Germline V gene lookup returns CDR1 SGHRS and CDR2 YFSETQ. V was cut by 2 bases and J by 5 bases, with 7 bases left in between. This CDR3 region has 12 residues. The CDR3 nucleotides are TGCGCCAGCAGCTTCAGGGATACTGAAGCTTTCTTT. Translating it yields CASSFRDTEAFF.